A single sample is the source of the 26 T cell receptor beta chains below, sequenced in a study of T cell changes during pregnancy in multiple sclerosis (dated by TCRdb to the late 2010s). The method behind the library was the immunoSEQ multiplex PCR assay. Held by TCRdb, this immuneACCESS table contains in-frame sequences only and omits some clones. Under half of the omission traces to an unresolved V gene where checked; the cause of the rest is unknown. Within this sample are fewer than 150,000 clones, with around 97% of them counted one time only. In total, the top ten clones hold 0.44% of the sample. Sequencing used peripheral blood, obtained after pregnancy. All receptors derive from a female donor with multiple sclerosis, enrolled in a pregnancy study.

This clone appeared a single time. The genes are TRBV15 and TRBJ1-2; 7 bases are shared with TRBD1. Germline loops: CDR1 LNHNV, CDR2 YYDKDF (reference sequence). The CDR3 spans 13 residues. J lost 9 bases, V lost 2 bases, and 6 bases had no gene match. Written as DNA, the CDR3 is TGTGCCACCAGCAGACTTGACAGGGAAAGCTACACCTTC. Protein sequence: CATSRLDRESYTF.

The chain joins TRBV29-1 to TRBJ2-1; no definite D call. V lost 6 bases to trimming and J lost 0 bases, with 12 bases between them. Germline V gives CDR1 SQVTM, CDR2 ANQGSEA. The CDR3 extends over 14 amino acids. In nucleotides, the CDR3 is TGCAGCGTGGTACTATTATCCTCCTACAATGAGCAGTTCTTC. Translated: CSVVLLSSYNEQFF.

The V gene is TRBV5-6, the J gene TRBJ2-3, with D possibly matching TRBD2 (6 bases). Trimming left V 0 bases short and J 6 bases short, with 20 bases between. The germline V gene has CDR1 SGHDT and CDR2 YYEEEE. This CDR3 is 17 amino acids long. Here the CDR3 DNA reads TGTGCCAGCAGCTTGGCAACCCCGACGGGGGTCCGGGATACGCAGTATTTT. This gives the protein CASSLATPTGVRDTQYF.

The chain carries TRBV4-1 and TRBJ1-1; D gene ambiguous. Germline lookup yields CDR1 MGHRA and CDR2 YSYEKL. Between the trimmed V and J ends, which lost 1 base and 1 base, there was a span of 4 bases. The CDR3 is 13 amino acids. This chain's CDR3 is CASSQAGNTEAFF. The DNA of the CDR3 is TGCGCCAGCAGCCAAGCGGGGAACACTGAAGCTTTCTTT.

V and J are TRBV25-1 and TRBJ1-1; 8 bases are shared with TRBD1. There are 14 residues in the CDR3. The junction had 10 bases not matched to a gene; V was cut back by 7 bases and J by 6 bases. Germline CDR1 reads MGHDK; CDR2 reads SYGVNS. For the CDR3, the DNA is TGTGCCAGCAAAGTAACAGGGGGTAGGGCTGAAGCTTTCTTT. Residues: CASKVTGGRAEAFF.

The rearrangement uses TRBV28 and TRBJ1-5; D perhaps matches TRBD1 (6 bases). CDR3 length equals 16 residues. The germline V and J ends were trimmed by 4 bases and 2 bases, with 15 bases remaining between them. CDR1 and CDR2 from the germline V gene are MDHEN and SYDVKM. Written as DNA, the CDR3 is TGTGCCAGCAGTTCCGCGACAGGTTCTGGCAATCAGCCCCAGCATTTT. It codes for CASSSATGSGNQPQHF.

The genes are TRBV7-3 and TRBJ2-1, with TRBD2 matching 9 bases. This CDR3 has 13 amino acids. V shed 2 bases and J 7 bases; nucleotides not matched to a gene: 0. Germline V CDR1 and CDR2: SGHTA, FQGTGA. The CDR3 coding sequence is TGTGCCAGCAGCTTAGCGGGGGGGAATGAGCAGTTCTTC. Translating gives CASSLAGGNEQFF.

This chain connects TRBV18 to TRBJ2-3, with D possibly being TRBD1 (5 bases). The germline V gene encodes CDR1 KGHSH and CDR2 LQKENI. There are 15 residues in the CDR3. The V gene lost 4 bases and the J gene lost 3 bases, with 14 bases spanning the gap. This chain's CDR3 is CASSLKGKGTDTQYF. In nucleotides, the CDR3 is TGTGCCAGCTCACTGAAGGGAAAGGGGACAGATACGCAGTATTTT.

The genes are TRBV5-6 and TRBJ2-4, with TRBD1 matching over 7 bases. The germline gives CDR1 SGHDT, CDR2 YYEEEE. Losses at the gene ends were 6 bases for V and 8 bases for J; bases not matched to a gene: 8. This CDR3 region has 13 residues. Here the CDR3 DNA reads TGTGCCAGCATCCAGACAGGGAGAGACATTCAGTACTTC. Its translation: CASIQTGRDIQYF. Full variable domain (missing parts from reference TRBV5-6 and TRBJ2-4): DAGVTQSPTHLIKTRGQQVTLRCSPKSGHDTVSWYQQALGQGPQFIFQYYEEEERQRGNFPDRFSGHQFPNYSSELNVNALLLGDSALYLCASIQTGRDIQYFGAGTRLSVL.

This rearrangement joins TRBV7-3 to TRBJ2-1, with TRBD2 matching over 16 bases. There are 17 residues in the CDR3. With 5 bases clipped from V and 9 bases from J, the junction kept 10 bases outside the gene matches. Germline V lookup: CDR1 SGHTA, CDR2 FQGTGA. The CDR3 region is CASSPGLAGGPYIEQFF. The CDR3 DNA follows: TGTGCCAGCAGCCCGGGACTAGCGGGAGGGCCATATATTGAGCAGTTCTTC.

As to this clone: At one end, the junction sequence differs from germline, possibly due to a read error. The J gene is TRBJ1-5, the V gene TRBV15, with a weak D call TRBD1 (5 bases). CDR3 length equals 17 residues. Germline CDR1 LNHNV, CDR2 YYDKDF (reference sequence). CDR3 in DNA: TGTGCCACCAGCGGAGAATTAAGGGGTTCCCTAGTGGAGCCCCAGCATTTT. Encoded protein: CATSGELRGSLVEPQHF.

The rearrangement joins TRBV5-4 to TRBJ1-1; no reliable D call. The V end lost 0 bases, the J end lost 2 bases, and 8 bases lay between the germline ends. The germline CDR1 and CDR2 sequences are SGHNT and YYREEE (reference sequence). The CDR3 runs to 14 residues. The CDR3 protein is CASSLGQRNTEAFF. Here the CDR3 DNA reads TGTGCCAGCAGCTTGGGGCAGCGAAACACTGAAGCTTTCTTT.

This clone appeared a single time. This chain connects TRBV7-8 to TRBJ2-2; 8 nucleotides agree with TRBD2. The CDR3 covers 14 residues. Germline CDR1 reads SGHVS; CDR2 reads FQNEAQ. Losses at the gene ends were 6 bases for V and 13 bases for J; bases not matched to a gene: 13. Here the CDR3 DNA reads TGTGCCAGCAGGCAAGCGGGGGACCCCCCTCGGCTGTTTTTT. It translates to CASRQAGDPPRLFF.

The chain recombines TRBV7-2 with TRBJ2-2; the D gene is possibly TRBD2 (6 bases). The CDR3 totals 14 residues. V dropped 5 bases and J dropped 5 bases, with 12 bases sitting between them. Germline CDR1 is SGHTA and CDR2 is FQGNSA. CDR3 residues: CASSGGTRTGELFF. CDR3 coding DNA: TGTGCCAGCAGCGGCGGGACCCGGACCGGGGAGCTGTTTTTT.

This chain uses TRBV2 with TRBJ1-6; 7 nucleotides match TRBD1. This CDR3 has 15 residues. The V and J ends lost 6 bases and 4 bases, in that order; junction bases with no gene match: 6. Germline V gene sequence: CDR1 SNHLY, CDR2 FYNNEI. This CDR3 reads CASSDRVLYNSPLHF. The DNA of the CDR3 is TGTGCCAGCAGCGACAGGGTTCTGTATAATTCACCCCTCCACTTT.

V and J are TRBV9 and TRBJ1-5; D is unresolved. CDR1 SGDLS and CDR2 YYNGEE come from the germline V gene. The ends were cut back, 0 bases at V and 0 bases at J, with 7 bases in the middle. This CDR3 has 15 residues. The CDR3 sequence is CASSVGAYSNQPQHF. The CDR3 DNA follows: TGTGCCAGCAGCGTAGGGGCTTATAGCAATCAGCCCCAGCATTTT. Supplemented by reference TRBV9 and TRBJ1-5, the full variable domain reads DSGVTQTPKHLITATGQRVTLRCSPRSGDLSVYWYQQSLDQGLQFLIQYYNGEERAKGNILERFSAQQFPDLHSELNLSSLELGDSALYFCASSVGAYSNQPQHFGDGTRLSIL.

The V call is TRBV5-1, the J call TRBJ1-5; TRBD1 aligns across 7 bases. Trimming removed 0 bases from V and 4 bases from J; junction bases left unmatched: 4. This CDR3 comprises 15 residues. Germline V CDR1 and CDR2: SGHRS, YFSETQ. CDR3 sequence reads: CASSLGQGSNQPQHF. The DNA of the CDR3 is TGCGCCAGCAGCTTGGGACAGGGTAGTAATCAGCCCCAGCATTTT.

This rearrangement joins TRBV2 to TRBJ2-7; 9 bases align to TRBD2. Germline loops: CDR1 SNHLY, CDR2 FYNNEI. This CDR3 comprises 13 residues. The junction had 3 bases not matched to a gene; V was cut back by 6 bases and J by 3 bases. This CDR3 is CASRTSGIYEQYF. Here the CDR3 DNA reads TGTGCCAGCAGGACTAGCGGTATCTACGAGCAGTACTTC.

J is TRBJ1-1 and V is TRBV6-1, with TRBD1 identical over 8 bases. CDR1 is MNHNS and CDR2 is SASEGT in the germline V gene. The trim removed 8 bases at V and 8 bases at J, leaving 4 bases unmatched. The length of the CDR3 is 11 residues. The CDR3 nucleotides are TGTGCCAGCGGACAGGGCATCGAAGCTTTCTTT. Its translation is CASGQGIEAFF.

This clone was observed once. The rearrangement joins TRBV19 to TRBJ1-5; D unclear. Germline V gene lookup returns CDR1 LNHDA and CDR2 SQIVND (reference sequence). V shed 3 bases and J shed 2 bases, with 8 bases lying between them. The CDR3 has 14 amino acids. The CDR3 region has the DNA TGTGCCAGTAGTATCAGCGGGGGCAATCAGCCCCAGCATTTT. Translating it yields CASSISGGNQPQHF.

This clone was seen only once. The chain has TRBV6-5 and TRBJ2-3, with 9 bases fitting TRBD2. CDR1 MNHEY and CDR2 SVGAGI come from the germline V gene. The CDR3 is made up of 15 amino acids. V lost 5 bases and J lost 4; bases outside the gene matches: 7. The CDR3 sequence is CASSRGRAGADTQYF. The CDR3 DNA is TGTGCCAGCAGTCGCGGGAGGGCGGGCGCAGATACGCAGTATTTT.

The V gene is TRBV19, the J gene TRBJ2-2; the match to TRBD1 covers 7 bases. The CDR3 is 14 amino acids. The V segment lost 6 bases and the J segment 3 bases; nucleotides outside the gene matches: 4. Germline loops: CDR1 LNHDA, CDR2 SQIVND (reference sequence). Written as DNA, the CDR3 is TGTGCCAGTAGGACAGGGTGGGACACCGGGGAGCTGTTTTTT. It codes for CASRTGWDTGELFF.

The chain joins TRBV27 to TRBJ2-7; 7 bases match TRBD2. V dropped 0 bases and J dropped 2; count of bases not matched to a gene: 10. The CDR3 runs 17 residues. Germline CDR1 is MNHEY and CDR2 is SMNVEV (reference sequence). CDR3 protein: CASSLSIRLADTYEQYF. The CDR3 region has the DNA TGTGCCAGCAGTTTATCGATAAGGCTAGCGGATACCTACGAGCAGTACTTC.

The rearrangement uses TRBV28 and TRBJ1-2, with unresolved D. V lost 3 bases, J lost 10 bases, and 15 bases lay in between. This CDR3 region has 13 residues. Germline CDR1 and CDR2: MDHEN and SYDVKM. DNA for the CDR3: TGTGCCAGCAGTTTTGCGTCTGGGCGAGACTACACCTTC. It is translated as CASSFASGRDYTF.

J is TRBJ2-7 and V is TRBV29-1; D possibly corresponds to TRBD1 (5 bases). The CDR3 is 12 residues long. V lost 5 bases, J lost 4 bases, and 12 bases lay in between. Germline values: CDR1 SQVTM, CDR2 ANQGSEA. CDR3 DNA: TGCAGCGTTAGGTTGGGGCAGTACGAGCAGTACTTC. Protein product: CSVRLGQYEQYF.

Here the CDR3 DNA reads TGTGCCAGCAGCACAAAGGGCACAGGGAGCGGCACTGAAGCTTTCTTT. Protein: CASSTKGTGSGTEAFF. The gene calls are TRBV7-2 and TRBJ1-1; D might be TRBD1 (6 bases). V was trimmed by 5 bases and J by 4 bases, leaving 20 bases between them. The CDR3 is 16 amino acids. Germline V CDR1 and CDR2: SGHTA, FQGNSA.